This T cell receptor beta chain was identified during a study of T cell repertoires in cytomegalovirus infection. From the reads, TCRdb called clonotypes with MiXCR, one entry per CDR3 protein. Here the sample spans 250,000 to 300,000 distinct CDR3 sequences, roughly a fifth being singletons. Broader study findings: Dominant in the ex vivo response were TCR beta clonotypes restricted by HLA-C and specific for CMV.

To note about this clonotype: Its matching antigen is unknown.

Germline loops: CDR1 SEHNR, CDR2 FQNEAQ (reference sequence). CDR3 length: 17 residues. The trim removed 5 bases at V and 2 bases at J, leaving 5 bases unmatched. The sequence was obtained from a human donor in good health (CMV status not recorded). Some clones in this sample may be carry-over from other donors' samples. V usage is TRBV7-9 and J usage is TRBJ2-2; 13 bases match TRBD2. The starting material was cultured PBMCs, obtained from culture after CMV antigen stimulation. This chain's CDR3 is CASSPTSGRTNTGELFF. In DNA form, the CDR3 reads TGTGCCAGCAGCCCGACTAGCGGGAGGACAAACACCGGGGAGCTGTTTTTT.